These 28 T cell receptor beta chains were sequenced from one sample in a study of CD8 T cells in ankylosing spondylitis. TCRdb fed the 5' RACE reads into MiXCR, producing one record per CDR3 protein. Of some 95,000 distinct CDR3 sequences in the sample, roughly 10% were seen once. Sequencing was carried out using blood, either unsorted or a sorted T cell fraction (not recorded which). These receptors originate from a male donor with ankylosing spondylitis or in good health (not recorded which).

This clonotype was observed many times. This chain connects TRBV5-1 to TRBJ1-1; D ambiguous. Germline V lookup: CDR1 SGHRS, CDR2 YFSETQ. CDR3 length: 12 amino acids. The V and J ends lost 1 base and 6 bases respectively, with 7 bases between them. The CDR3 protein is CASSLRNAEAFF. The CDR3 nucleotides are TGCGCCAGCAGCTTGAGAAACGCTGAAGCTTTCTTT. Together with reference TRBV5-1 and TRBJ1-1, the CDR3 gives the full variable domain: KAGVTQTPRYLIKTRGQQVTLSCSPISGHRSVSWYQQTPGQGLQFLFEYFSETQRNKGNFPGRFSGRQFSNSRSEMNVSTLELGDSALYLCASSLRNAEAFFGQGTRLTVV.

The DNA for the CDR3 is TGTGCCAGCAGCTTAGTGCAGCGGGGGGCCGGCACAGATACGCAGTATTTT. Translation: CASSLVQRGAGTDTQYF. The chain has TRBV7-2 and TRBJ2-3, with 9 bases matching TRBD2. The CDR3 totals 17 residues. V lost 1 base to trimming and J lost 1 base; unmatched junction nucleotides: 6. Germline V lookup: CDR1 SGHTA, CDR2 FQGNSA.

This clonotype has ten or more counts. J is TRBJ2-5 and V is TRBV10-3, with D uncertain. The CDR3 consists of 14 residues. From germline, CDR1 is ENHRY and CDR2 SYGVKD. V lost 3 bases and J lost 4, with 12 bases in between. This CDR3 reads CAISDEDLRETQYF. Here the CDR3 DNA reads TGTGCCATCAGTGATGAGGATCTTCGAGAGACCCAGTACTTC.

This clonotype was counted ten times or more. This chain uses TRBV3-1 with TRBJ1-6; D unresolved. This CDR3 spans 14 amino acids. Germline V gene data show CDR1 as LGHDT and CDR2 as YNNKEL (reference sequence). Trimming removed 1 base from V and 8 bases from J, with 9 bases in between. CDR3 sequence: CASSQGERDSPLHF. The CDR3 DNA sequence: TGTGCCAGCAGCCAAGGGGAACGGGATTCACCCCTCCACTTT. The entire variable domain, with the rest obtained from reference TRBV3-1 and TRBJ1-6, is as follows: DTAVSQTPKYLVTQMGNDKSIKCEQNLGHDTMYWYKQDSKKFLKIMFSYNNKELIINETVPNRFSPKSPDKAHLNLHINSLELGDSAVYFCASSQGERDSPLHFGNGTRLTVT.

This clonotype was detected many times. The chain links TRBV5-1 to TRBJ2-7; tentative D call: TRBD1 (6 bases). V lost 2 bases and J 5 bases, leaving 20 bases between the germline ends. The CDR3 runs to 16 residues. Germline loops: CDR1 SGHRS, CDR2 YFSETQ. The CDR3 coding sequence is TGCGCCAGCAGCTTAACCGTCGGACAGACAAGGGACGAGCAGTACTTC. As protein: CASSLTVGQTRDEQYF.

This clonotype was counted ten times or more. V gene TRBV11-2 combines with J gene TRBJ1-3, with D unresolved. Germline values: CDR1 SGHAT, CDR2 FQNNGV. Trimming shortened V by 5 bases and J by 4 bases, and 15 bases separated the two germline ends. The CDR3 loop spans 15 amino acids. For the CDR3, the DNA is TGTGCCAGCAGCCTCGTCGGGATGAACGGAAACACCATATATTTT. Encoded protein: CASSLVGMNGNTIYF.

The chain employs TRBV15 and TRBJ2-3, with a weak D call TRBD2 (6 bases). Germline CDR1 LNHNV, CDR2 YYDKDF (reference sequence). Trimming shortened V by 9 bases and J by 2 bases, and 30 bases separated the two germline ends. The CDR3 extends over 19 amino acids. CDR3 amino acids: CATLQVSGDGEPVTDTQYF. CDR3 DNA: TGTGCCACTTTACAGGTGTCGGGGGACGGCGAGCCAGTCACAGATACGCAGTATTTT.

This clonotype was detected ten times or more. The gene calls are TRBV13 and TRBJ2-7; D is uncertain. Looked up from germline, CDR1 is PRHDT and CDR2 is FYEKMQ (reference sequence). Trimming shortened V by 5 bases and J by 3 bases, and 8 bases separated the two germline ends. The CDR3 spans 12 residues. Here the CDR3 DNA reads TGTGCCAGCAGCCGTTCAGTCTACGAGCAGTACTTC. Residues: CASSRSVYEQYF.

This clonotype was recorded many times. The chain couples TRBV9 to TRBJ1-2; TRBD1 is a possible D gene (6 bases). V was pared by 1 base and J by 8 bases, with 12 bases between. The germline gives CDR1 SGDLS, CDR2 YYNGEE. This CDR3 region has 13 residues. The CDR3 DNA is TGTGCCAGCAGCGTAACGGGGGCTTACGGCTACACCTTC. Translation gives CASSVTGAYGYTF. Using reference TRBV9 and TRBJ1-2 for the parts outside the CDR3, the full variable domain is DSGVTQTPKHLITATGQRVTLRCSPRSGDLSVYWYQQSLDQGLQFLIQYYNGEERAKGNILERFSAQQFPDLHSELNLSSLELGDSALYFCASSVTGAYGYTFGSGTRLTVV.

This clonotype was detected ten times or more. This chain connects TRBV29-1 to TRBJ2-1; D is possibly TRBD1 (6 bases). V lost 2 bases and J lost 9, with 17 bases in between. Germline-derived CDR1 and CDR2 are SQVTM and ANQGSEA. The CDR3 totals 14 residues. Here the CDR3 DNA reads TGCAGCGTTGAAAAGGCAGGGGTTCCGAGTGAGCAGTTCTTC. Residues: CSVEKAGVPSEQFF.

This clonotype was seen many times. The chain carries TRBV5-1 and TRBJ1-4; TRBD1 might be the D (5 bases). CDR1 and CDR2 from the germline V gene are SGHRS and YFSETQ. V shed 0 bases and J shed 7 bases, with 16 bases lying between them. This CDR3 has 16 amino acids. Here the CDR3 reads CASSLASGRDGEKLFF. The DNA of the CDR3 is TGCGCCAGCAGCTTGGCCTCGGGGCGGGACGGTGAAAAACTGTTTTTT.

About this clonotype: This clone may be a read error of a much larger clone one base away. V and J are TRBV25-1 and TRBJ2-3; D remains ambiguous. This CDR3 comprises 14 residues. Germline V lookup: CDR1 MGHDK, CDR2 SYGVNS. CDR3 nucleotide sequence: TGTACCAGCAGTGAATTTGTCGGCACAGATACGCAGTATTTT. Translated: CTSSEFVGTDTQYF.

This clonotype has at least ten counts. The rearrangement links TRBV12-3 or TRBV12-4 to TRBJ2-1; TRBD2 aligns across 11 bases. CDR3 size: 21 residues. V lost 1 base and J lost 0; bases outside the gene matches: 14. The CDR3 loop is CASSLGLVTSGAFSSYNEQFF. The CDR3 nucleotides are TGTGCCAGCAGTTTAGGGTTAGTGACTAGCGGGGCCTTTAGCTCCTACAATGAGCAGTTCTTC.

This clonotype was detected ten times or more. V is TRBV5-1 and J is TRBJ2-2, with 7 bases matching TRBD1. V was pared by 2 bases and J by 7 bases, with 5 bases of the junction left unmatched. Germline CDR1 is SGHRS and CDR2 is YFSETQ. There are 14 residues in the CDR3. CDR3 residues: CASSFGQAGGELFF. The DNA of the CDR3 is TGCGCCAGCAGCTTCGGACAGGCTGGCGGGGAGCTGTTTTTT.

This clonotype was found many times. The genes are TRBV10-3 and TRBJ2-1, with 9 bases lining up with TRBD2. Germline trimming cut 6 bases from V and 5 bases from J; bases unmatched to any gene: 5. The length of the CDR3 is 14 residues. Germline-derived CDR1 and CDR2 are ENHRY and SYGVKD. The CDR3 here is CAIRPSGDDNEQFF. The DNA for the CDR3 is TGTGCCATCAGGCCTAGCGGGGACGACAATGAGCAGTTCTTC.

This clonotype was seen ten or more times. The J gene is TRBJ2-7, the V gene TRBV15, with a possible D match to TRBD1 (5 bases). V was cut by 5 bases and J by 0 bases, with 14 bases left in between. This CDR3 spans 15 amino acids. Germline CDR1 reads LNHNV; CDR2 reads YYDKDF (reference sequence). CDR3 residues: CATSHLQDLSYEQYF. The CDR3 DNA reads TGTGCCACCAGCCATTTACAGGACCTCTCCTACGAGCAGTACTTC.

This clonotype was seen repeatedly, ten times or more. This chain links TRBV2 with TRBJ2-3; D not resolved. The CDR3 loop spans 11 amino acids. Germline V lookup: CDR1 SNHLY, CDR2 FYNNEI. Trimming took off 7 bases at V and 4 bases at J, with 6 bases between the two ends. CDR3 amino acids: CASKFADTQYF. CDR3 in DNA: TGTGCCAGCAAGTTTGCAGATACGCAGTATTTT. The whole variable domain, filled in from reference TRBV2 and TRBJ2-3, reads EPEVTQTPSHQVTQMGQEVILRCVPISNHLYFYWYRQILGQKVEFLVSFYNNEISEKSEIFDDQFSVERPDGSNFTLKIRSTKLEDSAMYFCASKFADTQYFGPGTRLTVL.

About this clonotype: A read error may account for a junction end that differs from germline. The V call is TRBV5-4, the J call TRBJ2-1, with TRBD1 identical over 7 bases. The CDR3 extends over 16 amino acids. Germline V gene sequence: CDR1 SGHNT, CDR2 YYREEE (reference sequence). This CDR3 is CSSSVLGTEYYNEQFF. The CDR3 DNA sequence: TGTTCCAGCAGTGTGTTAGGGACAGAATATTACAATGAGCAGTTCTTC.

This clonotype was counted ten times or more. The CDR3 sequence is CASSSGQIDEKLFF. The CDR3 region has the DNA TGCGCCAGCAGCTCGGGACAGATAGATGAAAAACTGTTTTTT. This chain uses TRBV5-1 with TRBJ1-4, with 7 positions matching TRBD1. This CDR3 comprises 14 residues. In germline, CDR1 is SGHRS, CDR2 YFSETQ. V gave up 3 bases and J gave up 6 bases; unmatched junction bases: 5.

This clonotype has ten or more counts. CDR3: CASSVARGTGYIGYTF. For the CDR3, the DNA is TGTGCCAGCAGCGTAGCCAGAGGGACAGGCTACATTGGCTACACCTTC. This chain links TRBV9 with TRBJ1-2, with 8 bases fitting TRBD1. Unmatched junction bases numbered 11, after V lost 0 bases and J lost 7 bases. This CDR3 is 16 amino acids long. The germline gives CDR1 SGDLS, CDR2 YYNGEE.

This clonotype was detected many times. V usage is TRBV4-2 and J usage is TRBJ1-2, with 12 bases aligning to TRBD1. The CDR3 is 15 residues long. The V gene's germline CDR1 is LGHNA and CDR2 YNFKEQ. J gave up 6 bases and V 8 bases, and 10 bases lay outside the gene matches. The CDR3 sequence is CASSGTGGVDNGYTF. The CDR3 nucleotides are TGTGCCAGCTCCGGGACAGGGGGCGTGGATAATGGCTACACCTTC.

This clonotype was seen at least ten times. The chain uses TRBV5-1 and TRBJ1-1; unclear D gene. The CDR3 totals 16 residues. Trimming cost V 1 base and J 0 bases, with 13 bases left between them. Per germline, CDR1 SGHRS and CDR2 YFSETQ. CDR3 DNA: TGCGCCAGCAGCTTGAGCTTCACGGGTATGAACACTGAAGCTTTCTTT. This encodes CASSLSFTGMNTEAFF. The entire variable domain, with the rest obtained from reference TRBV5-1 and TRBJ1-1, is as follows: KAGVTQTPRYLIKTRGQQVTLSCSPISGHRSVSWYQQTPGQGLQFLFEYFSETQRNKGNFPGRFSGRQFSNSRSEMNVSTLELGDSALYLCASSLSFTGMNTEAFFGQGTRLTVV.

The chain uses TRBV7-3 and TRBJ2-1; D is perhaps TRBD1 (6 bases). CDR3 length: 15 amino acids. Per the germline V gene, CDR1 is SGHTA and CDR2 is FQGTGA. V was trimmed by 0 bases and J by 5 bases, leaving 11 bases between them. CDR3 sequence reads: CASSLTEDSDNEQFF. The CDR3, as DNA: TGTGCCAGCAGCTTAACGGAGGACAGTGACAATGAGCAGTTCTTC. Full variable domain (remainder filled in from reference TRBV7-3 and TRBJ2-1): GAGVSQTPSNKVTEKGKYVELRCDPISGHTALYWYRQSLGQGPEFLIYFQGTGAADDSGLPNDRFFAVRPEGSVSTLKIQRTERGDSAVYLCASSLTEDSDNEQFFGPGTRLTVL.

In its sample, this clonotype was seen many times. The CDR3 nucleotides read TGTGCCAGCAGCTTAGGATGGGGACAGGGGAATGAAAAACTGTTTTTT. Its protein is CASSLGWGQGNEKLFF. This chain connects TRBV11-2 to TRBJ1-4; 10 bases match TRBD1. The CDR3 is made up of 16 amino acids. Trimming at V came to 1 base and at J to 5 bases, leaving 4 bases not matched to a gene. Germline V lookup: CDR1 SGHAT, CDR2 FQNNGV.

This clonotype was seen repeatedly, ten times or more. V usage is TRBV20-1 and J usage is TRBJ1-2; a weak D match, TRBD1 (6 bases). Germline CDR1 reads DFQATT; CDR2 reads SNEGSKA (reference sequence). This CDR3 is 15 amino acids long. Deletions cut 1 base from V and 1 base from J, with 13 bases between. CDR3 nucleotide sequence: TGCAGTGCTAGAGCGTCGGAGGGGGGTAACTATGGCTACACCTTC. Its translation is CSARASEGGNYGYTF.

This clonotype showed up many times. The V and J genes are TRBV2 and TRBJ2-3, with D unclear. This CDR3 is built from 13 residues. The germline CDR1 and CDR2 sequences are SNHLY and FYNNEI. Between the trimmed V and J ends, which lost 5 bases and 6 bases, there was a span of 12 bases. CDR3: CASSSSLGDTQYF. The DNA for the CDR3 is TGTGCCAGCAGTTCCTCCCTCGGGGATACGCAGTATTTT.

This clonotype was counted between two and nine times. The chain links TRBV29-1 to TRBJ2-7; TRBD1 aligns across 7 bases. The CDR3 sequence is 12 residues long. With 6 bases clipped from V and 0 bases from J, the junction kept 2 bases outside the gene matches. Per germline, CDR1 SQVTM and CDR2 ANQGSEA. CDR3 region: CSVTGSSYEQYF. CDR3 nucleotides: TGCAGCGTGACAGGGAGCTCCTACGAGCAGTACTTC.

This clonotype was seen ten or more times. The CDR3 nucleotides are TGCAGTGCTAGAGTTAGGGCTAATTCACCCCTCCACTTT. Residues: CSARVRANSPLHF. The rearrangement joins TRBV20-1 to TRBJ1-6; D gene ambiguous. The V end lost 1 base, the J end lost 6 bases, and 7 bases lay between the germline ends. Germline V gives CDR1 DFQATT, CDR2 SNEGSKA (reference sequence). The CDR3 contains 13 residues.